The T cell receptor (beta chain) under discussion was sequenced for a study of blood T cell repertoires in COVID-19. The CDR3 loop spans 14 amino acids. V was clipped by 3 bases and J by 6 bases, with 12 bases between them. Germline CDR1 reads MDHEN; CDR2 reads SYDVKM. Here immunoSEQ multiplex PCR was the method, and the copy in TCRdb shows in-frame clones only, minus some. The sample records over 200,000 clones, over 70% being singletons. This TCR derives from a woman aged 80 or over with acute or convalescent COVID-19. Sequencing input: peripheral blood. The chain links TRBV28 to TRBJ1-5; D call uncertain. CDR3 nucleotide sequence: TGTGCCAGCAGTTTTTGGGGAGGGAGTCAGCCCCAGCATTTT. Translation gives CASSFWGGSQPQHF.